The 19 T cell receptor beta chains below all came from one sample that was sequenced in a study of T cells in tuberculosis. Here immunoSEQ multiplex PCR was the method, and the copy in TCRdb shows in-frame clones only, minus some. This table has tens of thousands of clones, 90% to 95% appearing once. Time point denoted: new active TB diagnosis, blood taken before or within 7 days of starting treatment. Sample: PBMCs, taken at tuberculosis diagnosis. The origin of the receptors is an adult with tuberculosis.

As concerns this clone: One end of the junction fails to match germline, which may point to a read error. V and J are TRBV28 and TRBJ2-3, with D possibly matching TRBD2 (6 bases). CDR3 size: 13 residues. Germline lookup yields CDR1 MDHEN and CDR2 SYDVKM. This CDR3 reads CASLPTSRDTQYF. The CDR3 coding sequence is TGTGCCAGCTTACCAACTAGCAGAGATACGCAGTATTTT.

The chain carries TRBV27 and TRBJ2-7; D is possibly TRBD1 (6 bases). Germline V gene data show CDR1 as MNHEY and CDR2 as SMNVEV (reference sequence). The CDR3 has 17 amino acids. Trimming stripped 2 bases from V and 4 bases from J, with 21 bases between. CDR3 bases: TGTGCCAGCAGTTTAGTTCCGGGCAGGGGCCTTCCTTACGAGCAGTACTTC. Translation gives CASSLVPGRGLPYEQYF.

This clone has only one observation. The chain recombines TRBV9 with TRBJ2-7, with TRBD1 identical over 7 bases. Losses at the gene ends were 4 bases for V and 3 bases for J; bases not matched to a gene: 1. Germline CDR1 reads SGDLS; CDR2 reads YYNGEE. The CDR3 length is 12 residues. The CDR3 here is CASSPGGYEQYF. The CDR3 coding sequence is TGTGCCAGCAGCCCAGGGGGCTACGAGCAGTACTTC.

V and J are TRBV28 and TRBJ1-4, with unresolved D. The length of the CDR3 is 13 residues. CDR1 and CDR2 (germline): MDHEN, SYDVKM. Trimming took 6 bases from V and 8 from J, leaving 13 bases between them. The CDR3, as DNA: TGTGCCAGCAGCCCCCCGGTGAGGGAAAAACTGTTTTTT. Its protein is CASSPPVREKLFF.

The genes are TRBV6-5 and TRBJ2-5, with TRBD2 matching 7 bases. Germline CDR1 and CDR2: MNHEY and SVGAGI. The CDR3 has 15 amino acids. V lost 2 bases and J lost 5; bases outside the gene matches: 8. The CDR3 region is CASSYTRTSKETQYF. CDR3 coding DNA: TGTGCCAGCAGTTACACGCGGACTAGTAAGGAGACCCAGTACTTC.

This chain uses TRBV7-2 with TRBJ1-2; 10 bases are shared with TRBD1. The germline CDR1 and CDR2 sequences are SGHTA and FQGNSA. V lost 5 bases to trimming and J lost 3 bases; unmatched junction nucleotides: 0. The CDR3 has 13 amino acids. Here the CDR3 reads CASSDRGHYGYTF. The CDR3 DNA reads TGTGCCAGCAGCGACAGGGGGCACTATGGCTACACCTTC. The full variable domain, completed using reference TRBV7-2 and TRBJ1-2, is GAGVSQSPSNKVTEKGKDVELRCDPISGHTALYWYRQSLGQGLEFLIYFQGNSAPDKSGLPSDRFSAERTGGSVSTLTIQRTQQEDSAVYLCASSDRGHYGYTFGSGTRLTVV.

As DNA, the CDR3 is TGTGCCAGCAGCTCCTCTAGAAACACCGGGGAGCTGTTTTTT. Its translation is CASSSSRNTGELFF. The V gene is TRBV7-9, the J gene TRBJ2-2; D is uncertain. Germline values: CDR1 SEHNR, CDR2 FQNEAQ (reference sequence). CDR3 size: 14 residues. V lost 4 bases and J lost 2, with 8 bases in between.

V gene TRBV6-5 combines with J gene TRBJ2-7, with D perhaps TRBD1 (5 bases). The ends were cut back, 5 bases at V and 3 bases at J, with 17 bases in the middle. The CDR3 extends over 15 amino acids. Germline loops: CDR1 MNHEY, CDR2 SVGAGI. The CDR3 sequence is CASSQSRVLSYEQYF. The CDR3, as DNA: TGTGCCAGCAGTCAATCCAGGGTATTAAGCTACGAGCAGTACTTC.

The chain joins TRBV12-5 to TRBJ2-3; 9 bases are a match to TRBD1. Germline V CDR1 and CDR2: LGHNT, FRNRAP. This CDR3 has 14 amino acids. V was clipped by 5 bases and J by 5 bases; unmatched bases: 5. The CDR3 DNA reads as TGTGCTAGTGGTCCCGGACAGGGGAGAGATACGCAGTATTTT. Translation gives CASGPGQGRDTQYF.

CDR3 residues: CASSPLWGGGRGNEQFF. CDR3 nucleotide sequence: TGTGCCAGTAGCCCTCTCTGGGGAGGGGGTAGGGGCAATGAGCAGTTCTTC. V and J are TRBV19 and TRBJ2-1, with D possibly matching TRBD2 (7 bases). The V and J ends lost 6 bases and 6 bases respectively, with 24 bases between them. CDR3 length: 17 amino acids. Germline V lookup: CDR1 LNHDA, CDR2 SQIVND (reference sequence).

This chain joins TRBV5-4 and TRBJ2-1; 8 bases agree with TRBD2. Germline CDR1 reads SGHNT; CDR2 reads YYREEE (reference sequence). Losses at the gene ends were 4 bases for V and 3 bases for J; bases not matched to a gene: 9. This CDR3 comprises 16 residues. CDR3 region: CASSGTGTRYYNEQFF. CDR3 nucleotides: TGTGCCAGCAGCGGTACCGGGACTAGATACTACAATGAGCAGTTCTTC.

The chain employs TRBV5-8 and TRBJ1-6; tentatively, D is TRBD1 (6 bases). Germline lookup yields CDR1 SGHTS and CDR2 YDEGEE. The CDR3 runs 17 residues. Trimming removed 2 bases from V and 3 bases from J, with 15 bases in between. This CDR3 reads CASSLGRQGLYNSPLHF. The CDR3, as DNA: TGTGCCAGCAGCTTAGGTCGTCAGGGGCTCTATAATTCACCCCTCCACTTT.

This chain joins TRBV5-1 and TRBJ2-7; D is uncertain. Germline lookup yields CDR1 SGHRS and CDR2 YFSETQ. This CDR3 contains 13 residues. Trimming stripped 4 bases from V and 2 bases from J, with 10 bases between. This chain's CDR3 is CASSLTMAYEQYF. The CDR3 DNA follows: TGCGCCAGCAGCCTGACAATGGCCTACGAGCAGTACTTC.

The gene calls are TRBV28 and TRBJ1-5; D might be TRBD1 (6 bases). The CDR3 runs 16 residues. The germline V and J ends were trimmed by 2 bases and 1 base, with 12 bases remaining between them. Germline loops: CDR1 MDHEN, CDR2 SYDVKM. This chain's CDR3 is CASSLRGIGSNQPQHF. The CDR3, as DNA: TGTGCCAGCAGTTTAAGGGGGATTGGGAGCAATCAGCCCCAGCATTTT. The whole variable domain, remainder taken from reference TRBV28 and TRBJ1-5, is DVKVTQSSRYLVKRTGEKVFLECVQDMDHENMFWYRQDPGLGLRLIYFSYDVKMKEKGDIPEGYSVSREKKERFSLILESASTNQTSMYLCASSLRGIGSNQPQHFGDGTRLSIL.

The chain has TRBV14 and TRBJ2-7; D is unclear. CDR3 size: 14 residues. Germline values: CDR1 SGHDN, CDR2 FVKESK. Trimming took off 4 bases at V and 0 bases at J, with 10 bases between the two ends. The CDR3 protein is CASSRFMSSYEQYF. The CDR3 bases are TGTGCCAGCAGCCGGTTTATGAGCTCCTACGAGCAGTACTTC.

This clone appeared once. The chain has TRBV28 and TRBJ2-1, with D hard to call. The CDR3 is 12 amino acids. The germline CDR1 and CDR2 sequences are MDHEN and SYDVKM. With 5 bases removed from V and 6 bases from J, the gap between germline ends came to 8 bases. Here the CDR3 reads CASSPVRNEQFF. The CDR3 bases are TGTGCCAGCAGTCCAGTTCGCAATGAGCAGTTCTTC.

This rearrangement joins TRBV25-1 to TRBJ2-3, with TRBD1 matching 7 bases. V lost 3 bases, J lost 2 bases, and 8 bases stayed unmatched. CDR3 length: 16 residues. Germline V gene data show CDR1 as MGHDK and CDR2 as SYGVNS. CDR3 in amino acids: CASSEGQSISTDTQYF. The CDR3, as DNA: TGTGCCAGCAGTGAGGGACAGAGCATTTCCACAGATACGCAGTATTTT.

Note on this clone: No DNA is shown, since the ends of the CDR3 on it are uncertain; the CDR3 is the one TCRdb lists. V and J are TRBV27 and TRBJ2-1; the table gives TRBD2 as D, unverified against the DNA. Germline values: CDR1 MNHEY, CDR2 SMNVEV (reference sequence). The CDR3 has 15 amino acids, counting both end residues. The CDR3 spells CASSSSREAHNEQFF.

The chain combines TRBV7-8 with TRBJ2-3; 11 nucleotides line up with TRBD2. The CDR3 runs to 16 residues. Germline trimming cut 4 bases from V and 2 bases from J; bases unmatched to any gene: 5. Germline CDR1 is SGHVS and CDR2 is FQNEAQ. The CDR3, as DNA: TGTGCCAGCAGCTCGCTAGCGGGGGGTTTCACAGATACGCAGTATTTT. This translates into CASSSLAGGFTDTQYF.